A selection of T cell receptor beta chains follows, all from one sample in a study of CD8 T cells in ankylosing spondylitis. One entry per CDR3 protein, called by TCRdb with MiXCR from the 5' RACE reads. The table has about 92,000 distinct CDR3 sequences, about 8.8% seen once. Material for sequencing was blood, either unsorted or a sorted T cell fraction (not recorded which). These receptors were taken from a male donor with ankylosing spondylitis or in good health (not recorded which). Each CDR3 is given with its conserved first and last residue. Each record gives: J gene, D gene, clone size, V gene, CDR3 protein, CDR3 DNA. D genes are given only for firm matches. Only part of the rows carry a size: once, few, many, or a class if the clone is expanded.

j_call: TRBJ2-3
d_call: TRBD1
clone_size: many
v_call: TRBV12-3/TRBV12-4
cdr3_aa: CASSLGMGQGVSTDTQYF
cdr3_nt: TGTGCCAGCAGTCTAGGGATGGGACAGGGGGTTAGCACAGATACGCAGTATTTT

j_call: TRBJ2-1
d_call: -
clone_size: many
v_call: TRBV20-1
cdr3_aa: CSAQGTDYNEQFF
cdr3_nt: TGCAGTGCCCAGGGGACGGACTACAATGAGCAGTTCTTC

j_call: TRBJ1-6
d_call: -
clone_size: many
v_call: TRBV5-1
cdr3_aa: CASSLQGPSYNSPLHF
cdr3_nt: TGCGCCAGCAGCCTCCAGGGTCCCTCCTATAATTCACCCCTCCACTTT

j_call: TRBJ2-5
d_call: -
clone_size: many
v_call: TRBV20-1
cdr3_aa: CSAQPSRQPQETQYF
cdr3_nt: TGCAGTGCCCAACCCTCTCGTCAACCTCAAGAGACCCAGTACTTC

j_call: TRBJ2-3
d_call: TRBD2
clone_size: many
v_call: TRBV3-1
cdr3_aa: CASSQETSGTDTQYF
cdr3_nt: TGTGCCAGCAGCCAAGAGACTAGCGGCACAGATACGCAGTATTTT

j_call: TRBJ1-4
d_call: -
clone_size: -
v_call: TRBV7-9
cdr3_aa: CASSFVANEKLFF
cdr3_nt: TGTGCCAGCAGCTTCGTCGCTAATGAAAAACTGTTTTTT

j_call: TRBJ2-5
d_call: -
clone_size: many
v_call: TRBV5-1
cdr3_aa: CASSPSPSRETQYF
cdr3_nt: TGCGCCAGCAGCCCTTCCCCTAGCAGAGAGACCCAGTACTTC

j_call: TRBJ1-4
d_call: -
clone_size: many
v_call: TRBV28
cdr3_aa: CASSLTPRANEKLFF
cdr3_nt: TGTGCCAGCAGTTTAACCCCCAGGGCTAATGAAAAACTGTTTTTT

j_call: TRBJ1-5
d_call: -
clone_size: many
v_call: TRBV19
cdr3_aa: CASRPERGVDQPQHF
cdr3_nt: TGTGCCAGTAGACCCGAGCGGGGTGTGGATCAGCCCCAGCATTTT

j_call: TRBJ2-1
d_call: TRBD1
clone_size: many
v_call: TRBV5-1
cdr3_aa: CASSSYDWTGSDEQFF
cdr3_nt: TGCGCCAGCAGCTCTTATGACTGGACAGGGAGCGATGAGCAGTTCTTC

j_call: TRBJ1-1
d_call: -
clone_size: many
v_call: TRBV12-3/TRBV12-4
cdr3_aa: CASSFQGLYTEAFF
cdr3_nt: TGTGCCAGCAGTTTTCAGGGATTATACACTGAAGCTTTCTTT

j_call: TRBJ2-7
d_call: TRBD1
clone_size: many
v_call: TRBV11-3
cdr3_aa: CASSLGQGKEYEQYF
cdr3_nt: TGTGCCAGCAGCTTAGGACAGGGGAAGGAGTACGAGCAGTACTTC

j_call: TRBJ2-7
d_call: TRBD2
clone_size: many
v_call: TRBV29-1
cdr3_aa: CSVEDPTEGREKQYF
cdr3_nt: TGCAGCGTTGAAGATCCGACGGAGGGGCGGGAGAAGCAGTACTTC

j_call: TRBJ2-1
d_call: -
clone_size: many
v_call: TRBV6-5
cdr3_aa: CASTEVGEQFF
cdr3_nt: TGTGCCAGCACGGAGGTCGGTGAGCAGTTCTTC

j_call: TRBJ1-1
d_call: -
clone_size: many
v_call: TRBV7-2
cdr3_aa: CASSLLGRGTEAFF
cdr3_nt: TGTGCCAGCAGCTTACTGGGTCGGGGCACTGAAGCTTTCTTT

j_call: TRBJ2-1
d_call: -
clone_size: many
v_call: TRBV19
cdr3_aa: CASSIRGGNEQFF
cdr3_nt: TGTGCCAGTAGTATAAGAGGGGGGAATGAGCAGTTCTTC

j_call: TRBJ2-5
d_call: -
clone_size: -
v_call: TRBV6-1
cdr3_aa: CASSRLRGTSSQETQYF
cdr3_nt: TGTGCCAGCAGCCGCCTCCGGGGGACATCCTCACAAGAGACCCAGTACTTC

j_call: TRBJ2-7
d_call: -
clone_size: few
v_call: TRBV6-5
cdr3_aa: CASSHSSALSSYEQYF
cdr3_nt: TGTGCCAGCAGTCACTCTAGTGCCCTAAGCTCCTACGAGCAGTACTTC

j_call: TRBJ2-7
d_call: -
clone_size: many
v_call: TRBV12-3/TRBV12-4
cdr3_aa: CASSSFRLGEQYF
cdr3_nt: TGTGCCAGCAGTTCATTTCGACTCGGCGAGCAGTACTTC

j_call: TRBJ2-4
d_call: -
clone_size: many
v_call: TRBV7-9
cdr3_aa: CASSLTGDRAKNIQYF
cdr3_nt: TGTGCCAGCAGCTTAACAGGAGACAGAGCCAAAAACATTCAGTACTTC

j_call: TRBJ2-3
d_call: -
clone_size: many
v_call: TRBV7-3
cdr3_aa: CASSLGRNTDTQYF
cdr3_nt: TGTGCCAGCAGCTTAGGACGGAACACAGATACGCAGTATTTT

j_call: TRBJ2-1
d_call: -
clone_size: many
v_call: TRBV29-1
cdr3_aa: CSVDSNATYNEQFF
cdr3_nt: TGCAGCGTTGATAGTAACGCGACCTACAATGAGCAGTTCTTC

j_call: TRBJ1-5
d_call: -
clone_size: -
v_call: TRBV18
cdr3_aa: CASSPGADNQPQHF
cdr3_nt: TGTGCCAGCTCACCAGGGGCGGATAATCAGCCCCAGCATTTT

j_call: TRBJ2-1
d_call: -
clone_size: many
v_call: TRBV12-3/TRBV12-4
cdr3_aa: CASSLAPRGEDEQFF
cdr3_nt: TGTGCCAGCAGTTTGGCCCCCAGGGGGGAGGATGAGCAGTTCTTC

j_call: TRBJ2-1
d_call: TRBD2
clone_size: many
v_call: TRBV25-1
cdr3_aa: CASSRGGAYNEQFF
cdr3_nt: TGTGCCAGCAGTCGGGGGGGTGCCTACAATGAGCAGTTCTTC

j_call: TRBJ2-1
d_call: TRBD1
clone_size: many
v_call: TRBV29-1
cdr3_aa: CSVPTGPILNNEQFF
cdr3_nt: TGCAGCGTTCCGACAGGGCCTATCCTAAACAATGAGCAGTTCTTC

j_call: TRBJ1-1
d_call: -
clone_size: many
v_call: TRBV5-4
cdr3_aa: CASSLFSLAGGEVGAEAFF
cdr3_nt: TGTGCCAGCAGCTTGTTTAGTCTTGCTGGGGGCGAGGTGGGCGCTGAAGCTTTCTTT

j_call: TRBJ2-1
d_call: TRBD1
clone_size: -
v_call: TRBV5-6
cdr3_aa: CASSLAIGGPYNEQFF
cdr3_nt: TGTGCCAGCAGCTTGGCCATAGGGGGCCCCTACAATGAGCAGTTCTTC

j_call: TRBJ2-5
d_call: -
clone_size: many
v_call: TRBV18
cdr3_aa: CASSPEVGYEQETQYF
cdr3_nt: TGTGCCAGCTCACCAGAGGTGGGCTACGAGCAAGAGACCCAGTACTTC

j_call: TRBJ1-5
d_call: -
clone_size: many
v_call: TRBV6-1
cdr3_aa: CASSETRDSNQPQHF
cdr3_nt: TGTGCCAGCAGTGAAACGCGGGATAGCAATCAGCCCCAGCATTTT

j_call: TRBJ2-7
d_call: -
clone_size: many
v_call: TRBV12-3/TRBV12-4
cdr3_aa: CASSLGRDYEQYF
cdr3_nt: TGTGCCAGCAGTTTGGGTCGCGACTACGAGCAGTACTTC

j_call: TRBJ2-5
d_call: TRBD2
clone_size: -
v_call: TRBV6-5
cdr3_aa: CASSSELAAQETQYF
cdr3_nt: TGTGCCAGCAGTTCGGAACTAGCGGCACAAGAGACCCAGTACTTC

j_call: TRBJ2-3
d_call: TRBD2
clone_size: few
v_call: TRBV6-4
cdr3_aa: CASSKLAGVTDTQYF
cdr3_nt: TGTGCCAGCAGTAAACTAGCGGGGGTTACAGATACGCAGTATTTT

j_call: TRBJ2-7
d_call: TRBD1
clone_size: few
v_call: TRBV5-1
cdr3_aa: CASSLTGDSYEQYF
cdr3_nt: TGCGCCAGCAGCTTAACAGGGGACTCCTACGAGCAGTACTTC

j_call: TRBJ2-1
d_call: -
clone_size: many
v_call: TRBV29-1
cdr3_aa: CSVEDLNYNEQFF
cdr3_nt: TGCAGCGTTGAAGATCTTAACTACAATGAGCAGTTCTTC

j_call: TRBJ2-7
d_call: TRBD2
clone_size: many
v_call: TRBV5-1
cdr3_aa: CASSLTSGGANEQYF
cdr3_nt: TGCGCCAGCAGCCTAACTAGCGGGGGGGCAAACGAGCAGTACTTC

j_call: TRBJ2-1
d_call: -
clone_size: many
v_call: TRBV21-1
cdr3_aa: CPYWGHEQFF
cdr3_nt: TGCCCATATTGGGGCCATGAGCAGTTCTTC

j_call: TRBJ2-3
d_call: -
clone_size: many
v_call: TRBV5-1
cdr3_aa: CASSSPSWLEGGGTDTQYF
cdr3_nt: TGCGCCAGCAGCAGCCCCTCCTGGCTTGAGGGGGGCGGCACAGATACGCAGTATTTT

j_call: TRBJ2-7
d_call: TRBD1
clone_size: many
v_call: TRBV10-3
cdr3_aa: CAISYRDRGAYEQYF
cdr3_nt: TGTGCCATCAGCTATCGAGACAGGGGCGCCTACGAGCAGTACTTC

j_call: TRBJ1-1
d_call: TRBD1
clone_size: many
v_call: TRBV5-1
cdr3_aa: CASSFEGATQRAFF
cdr3_nt: TGCGCCAGCAGCTTTGAGGGGGCAACGCAGAGAGCTTTCTTT

j_call: TRBJ1-2
d_call: -
clone_size: many
v_call: TRBV3-1
cdr3_aa: CASSQTTTSYGYTF
cdr3_nt: TGTGCCAGCAGCCAGACAACTACAAGCTATGGCTACACCTTC

j_call: TRBJ2-7
d_call: TRBD1
clone_size: few
v_call: TRBV12-3/TRBV12-4
cdr3_aa: CASSQGGQGIYEQYF
cdr3_nt: TGTGCCAGCTCCCAGGGGGGACAGGGGATCTACGAGCAGTACTTC

j_call: TRBJ2-2
d_call: -
clone_size: many
v_call: TRBV29-1
cdr3_aa: CSVASWTGELFF
cdr3_nt: TGCAGCGTTGCTTCGTGGACCGGGGAGCTGTTTTTT

j_call: TRBJ1-5
d_call: -
clone_size: many
v_call: TRBV6-5
cdr3_aa: CASINSANQPQHF
cdr3_nt: TGTGCCAGCATAAACAGCGCCAATCAGCCCCAGCATTTT

j_call: TRBJ2-1
d_call: TRBD1
clone_size: -
v_call: TRBV5-1
cdr3_aa: CASTPKRDRVNNEQFF
cdr3_nt: TGCGCCAGCACCCCGAAACGGGACAGGGTGAACAATGAGCAGTTCTTC

j_call: TRBJ1-6
d_call: TRBD1
clone_size: many
v_call: TRBV2
cdr3_aa: CASMSTGVYNSPLHF
cdr3_nt: TGTGCCAGCATGTCTACAGGGGTTTACAATTCACCCCTCCACTTT

j_call: TRBJ2-1
d_call: -
clone_size: -
v_call: TRBV29-1
cdr3_aa: CSVQQGSLYNEQFF
cdr3_nt: TGCAGCGTTCAACAGGGTTCGTTGTACAATGAGCAGTTCTTC

j_call: TRBJ2-5
d_call: TRBD1
clone_size: few
v_call: TRBV5-1
cdr3_aa: CASSRRTGLGQETQYF
cdr3_nt: TGCGCCAGCAGCCGGAGGACAGGCTTGGGGCAAGAGACCCAGTACTTC

j_call: TRBJ1-1
d_call: TRBD1
clone_size: many
v_call: TRBV12-3/TRBV12-4
cdr3_aa: CASSPHSPTGAEAFF
cdr3_nt: TGTGCCAGCAGTCCCCACTCCCCGACAGGGGCCGAAGCTTTCTTT

j_call: TRBJ1-5
d_call: -
clone_size: many
v_call: TRBV11-3
cdr3_aa: CASSLVAGNQPQHF
cdr3_nt: TGTGCCAGCAGCTTAGTGGCAGGTAATCAGCCCCAGCATTTT

j_call: TRBJ1-2
d_call: -
clone_size: many
v_call: TRBV3-1
cdr3_aa: CASSFWEENGYTF
cdr3_nt: TGTGCCAGCAGCTTTTGGGAGGAAAATGGCTACACCTTC